These T cell receptor beta chains were read from a single sample in a study of Ad26.COV2.S vaccination and SARS-CoV-2 variants. TCRdb's copy holds only in-frame clones and misses some; the assay was immunoSEQ multiplex PCR. In the table there are 350,000 to 450,000 clones, about 89% of which are singletons. The starting material was peripheral blood, obtained in a trial of Ad26.COV2.S vaccine versus placebo. The receptors shown here come from a person aged 18-60 years who received the Ad26.COV2.S COVID-19 vaccine or a placebo. The CDR3 runs from the conserved cysteine through the conserved F or W. The order of the fields is J gene, D gene, V gene, CDR3 DNA, CDR3 protein. A D gene is named only where the DNA matches it firmly.

TRBJ2-7,NA,TRBV5-4,TGTGCCAGCAGCTGGCAGGGGATAAGGACCTACGAGCAGTACTTC,CASSWQGIRTYEQYF
TRBJ2-3,NA,TRBV6-2/TRBV6-3,TGTGCCAGCAGTTATCTGAACCCGGGTGGCACAGATACGCAGTATTTT,CASSYLNPGGTDTQYF
TRBJ2-3,NA,TRBV4-3,TGCGCCAGCAGCCCCCGGGACTTCAGCACAGATACGCAGTATTTT,CASSPRDFSTDTQYF
TRBJ2-1,TRBD2,TRBV13,TGTGCCAGCAGCTTAACGGGACTAGCGGATCACAATGAGCAGTTCTTC,CASSLTGLADHNEQFF
TRBJ1-5,NA,TRBV21-1,TGTGCCAGCAGCACCCCCGGACCCGCGGATCAGCCCCAGCATTTT,CASSTPGPADQPQHF
TRBJ1-2,NA,TRBV2,TGTGCCAGCATAAAGGGGGACAAACTTAACTATGGCTACACCTTC,CASIKGDKLNYGYTF
TRBJ1-1,NA,TRBV30,TGTGCCTGGAGTGTAAGGACTGTGACAGGGAACACTGAAGCTTTCTTT,CAWSVRTVTGNTEAFF
TRBJ2-1,TRBD2,TRBV19,TGTGCCAGTAGTATTCTCGAGGCGGGAGGGCACAATGAGCAGTTCTTC,CASSILEAGGHNEQFF
TRBJ2-3,NA,TRBV9,TGTGCCAGCGGGGAACAGAACACAGATACGCAGTATTTT,CASGEQNTDTQYF
TRBJ2-5,TRBD2,TRBV19,TGTGCCAGTAGGCCCTTCGACAGATCCGGACTAGCGGGAGCAGAGACCCAGTACTTC,CASRPFDRSGLAGAETQYF
TRBJ2-7,NA,TRBV4-2,TGTGCCAGCAGCCAAGATCTGGGCTACGAGCAGTACTTC,CASSQDLGYEQYF
TRBJ1-4,NA,TRBV6-5,TGTGCCAGCAGTATAGGGACACAAAAACTGTTTTTT,CASSIGTQKLFF
TRBJ2-6,TRBD1,TRBV19,TGTGCCAGTAGCCCCGGGACAGGGGGCGCTGGGGCCAACGTCCTGACTTTC,CASSPGTGGAGANVLTF
TRBJ1-1,NA,TRBV27,TGTGCCAGCAGTTTGAAGATGATGAACACTGAAGCTTTCTTT,CASSLKMMNTEAFF